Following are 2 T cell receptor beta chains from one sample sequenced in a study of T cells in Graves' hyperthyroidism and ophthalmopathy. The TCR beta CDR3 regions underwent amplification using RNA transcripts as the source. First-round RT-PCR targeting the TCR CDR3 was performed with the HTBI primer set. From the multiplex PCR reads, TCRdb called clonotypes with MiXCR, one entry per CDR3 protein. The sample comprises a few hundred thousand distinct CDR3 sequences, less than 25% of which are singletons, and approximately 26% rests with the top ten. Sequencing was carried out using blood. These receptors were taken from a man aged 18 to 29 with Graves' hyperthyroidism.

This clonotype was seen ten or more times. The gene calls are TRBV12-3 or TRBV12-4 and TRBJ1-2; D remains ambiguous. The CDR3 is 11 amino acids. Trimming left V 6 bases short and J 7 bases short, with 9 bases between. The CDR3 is CASRDPSGYTF. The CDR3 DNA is TGTGCCAGCAGAGATCCCTCTGGCTACACCTTC.

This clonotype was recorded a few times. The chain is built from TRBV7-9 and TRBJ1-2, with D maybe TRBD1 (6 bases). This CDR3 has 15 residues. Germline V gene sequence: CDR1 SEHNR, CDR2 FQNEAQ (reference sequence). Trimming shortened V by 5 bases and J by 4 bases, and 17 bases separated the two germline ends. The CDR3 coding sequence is TGTGCCAGCAGCCTCCGGACAGAAGCAACCTATGGCTACACCTTC. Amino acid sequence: CASSLRTEATYGYTF. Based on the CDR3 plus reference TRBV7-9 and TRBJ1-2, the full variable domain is DTGVSQNPRHKITKRGQNVTFRCDPISEHNRLYWYRQTLGQGPEFLTYFQNEAQLEKSRLLSDRFSAERPKGSFSTLEIQRTEQGDSAMYLCASSLRTEATYGYTFGSGTRLTVV.